This T cell receptor beta chain was observed in a study of T cells in Graves' hyperthyroidism and ophthalmopathy. Using about 10 ml of fresh peripheral blood, PBMCs were prepared. The CDR3 regions of TCR beta were amplified from RNA transcripts. The study used the HTBI primer set for a first-round RT-PCR of the TCR CDR3. In TCRdb, the multiplex PCR reads were re-called with MiXCR into one record per CDR3 protein. The data show about 380,000 distinct CDR3 sequences, approximately 17% seen once. Germline V CDR1 and CDR2: DFQATT, SNEGSKA (reference sequence). Trimming removed 6 bases at V and 0 bases at J, with 11 bases between. There are 13 residues in the CDR3. This clonotype was seen many times.

The chain employs TRBV20-1 and TRBJ1-1; D is perhaps TRBD1 (6 bases). The specimen was blood. The clonotype comes from a young man with Graves' ophthalmopathy. The CDR3 DNA is TGCAGTGCCTCCGGACAGATGAACACTGAAGCTTTCTTT. It is translated as CSASGQMNTEAFF.